The clone carrying this T cell receptor beta chain was counted a few times. Its specificity is unknown. The record originates from a study of beta chain features in type 1 diabetes. Background on the study: Age and gender were similar between patients and healthy donors, as were cell yields. Overall study results and limits: Type 1 diabetes patients had moderately but significantly shorter TCRB CDR3s in all four CD4+ subsets.

Reverse transcription of all isolated RNA meant that expressed TCRB transcripts were sequenced. The method was immunoSEQ multiplex PCR; TCRdb's version includes in-frame clones alone and lacks a portion of them. The sample records about 650,000 clones, 9.5% to 15% being singletons. Germline values: CDR1 SGHRS, CDR2 YFSETQ. The CDR3 consists of 15 residues. Trimming pared 4 bases from V and 0 bases from J, leaving 13 bases between. The sequence came from a man aged 25 to 45 with type 1 diabetes. Sequencing input: naive CD4+ T cells from blood. The V gene is TRBV5-1, the J gene TRBJ2-5; D may correspond to TRBD1 or TRBD2 (7 bases each). CDR3 protein: CASSQAGQNQETQYF. The CDR3 DNA sequence: TGCGCCAGCAGCCAAGCGGGACAGAACCAAGAGACCCAGTACTTC.